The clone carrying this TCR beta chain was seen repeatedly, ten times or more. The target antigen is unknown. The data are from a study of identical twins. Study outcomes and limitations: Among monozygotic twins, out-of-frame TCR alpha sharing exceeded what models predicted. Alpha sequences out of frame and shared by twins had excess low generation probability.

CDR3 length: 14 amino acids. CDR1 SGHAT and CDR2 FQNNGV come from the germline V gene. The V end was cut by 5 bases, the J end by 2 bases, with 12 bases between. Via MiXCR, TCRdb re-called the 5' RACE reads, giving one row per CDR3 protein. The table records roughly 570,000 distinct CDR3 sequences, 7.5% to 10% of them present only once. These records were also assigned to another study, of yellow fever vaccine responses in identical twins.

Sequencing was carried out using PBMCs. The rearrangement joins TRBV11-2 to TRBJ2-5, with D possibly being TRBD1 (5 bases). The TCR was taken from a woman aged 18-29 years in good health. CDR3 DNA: TGTGCCAGCAGCCCTCAGGGTCCGCAAGAGACCCAGTACTTC. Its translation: CASSPQGPQETQYF.